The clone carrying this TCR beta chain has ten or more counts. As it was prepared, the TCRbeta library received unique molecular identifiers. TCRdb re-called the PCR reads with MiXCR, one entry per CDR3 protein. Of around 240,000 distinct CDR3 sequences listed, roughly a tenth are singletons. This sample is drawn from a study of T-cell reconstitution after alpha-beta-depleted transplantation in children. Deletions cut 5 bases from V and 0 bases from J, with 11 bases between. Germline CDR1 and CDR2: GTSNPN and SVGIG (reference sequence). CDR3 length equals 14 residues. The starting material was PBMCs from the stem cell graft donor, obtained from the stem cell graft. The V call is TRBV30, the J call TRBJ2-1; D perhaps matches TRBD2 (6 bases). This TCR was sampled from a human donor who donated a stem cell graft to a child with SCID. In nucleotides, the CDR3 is TGTGCCTGGTTCGGCGGGGCCTCCTACAATGAGCAGTTCTTC. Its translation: CAWFGGASYNEQFF.